The source of this T cell receptor (beta chain) is a study of human T cells and chemical hapten exposure. Study as a whole: Patients, a majority of them female, were diagnosed with alopecia areata, totalis or universalis. Small volume differences among pooled libraries mainly caused per-sample TCR yield variation.

Specified time point: patch test 1, 2 weeks after DPC sensitization. Treatment here: therapeutic diphenylcyclopropenone sensitization with weekly scalp DPC. Points from the study as a whole: Among expanded TCRs, significantly more large CDR3 similarity clusters formed than among controls.

V shed 4 bases and J shed 3 bases, with 14 bases lying between them. The germline gives CDR1 SGHKS, CDR2 YYEKEE (reference sequence). The CDR3 runs to 15 residues. TCRdb called the RACE reads again in MiXCR, with one record for every CDR3 protein. The sample carries about 340,000 distinct CDR3 sequences, 5.5% to 8% recorded once. There are a few counts of this clonotype. Antigen: not known. The rearrangement joins TRBV5-5 to TRBJ1-5; D is possibly TRBD1 (5 bases). The specimen was whole blood, collected in connection with sensitization to the hapten diphenylcyclopropenone (DPC). This receptor was identified in a woman between 18 and 29 years old with alopecia areata. Some clones in this sample may be carry-over from other donors' samples. The CDR3 here is CASSGKDSFNQPQHF. The CDR3 bases are TGTGCCAGCAGCGGGAAAGACAGCTTCAATCAGCCCCAGCATTTT. The complete variable domain, with remaining parts taken from reference TRBV5-5 and TRBJ1-5, reads DAGVTQSPTHLIKTRGQQVTLRCSPISGHKSVSWYQQVLGQGPQFIFQYYEKEERGRGNFPDRFSARQFPNYSSELNVNALLLGDSALYLCASSGKDSFNQPQHFGDGTRLSIL.